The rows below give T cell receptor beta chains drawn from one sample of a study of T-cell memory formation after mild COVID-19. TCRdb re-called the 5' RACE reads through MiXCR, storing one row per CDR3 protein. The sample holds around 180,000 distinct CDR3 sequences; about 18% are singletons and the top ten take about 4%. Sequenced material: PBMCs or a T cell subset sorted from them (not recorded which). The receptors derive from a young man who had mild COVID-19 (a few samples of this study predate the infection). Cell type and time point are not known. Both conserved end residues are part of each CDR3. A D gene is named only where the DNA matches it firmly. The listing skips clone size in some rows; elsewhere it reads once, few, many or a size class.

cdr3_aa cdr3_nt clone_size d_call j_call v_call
CSARGPPDTQYF TGCAGTGCTAGGGGACCCCCAGATACGCAGTATTTT few NA TRBJ2-3 TRBV20-1
CSVERDSRYGYTF TGCAGCGTTGAGAGGGACTCACGCTATGGCTACACCTTC few NA TRBJ1-2 TRBV29-1
CASRRTGDRSPDTQYF TGTGCCAGCAGGCGAACAGGGGATCGCTCCCCAGATACGCAGTATTTT few TRBD1 TRBJ2-3 TRBV5-6
CSAGQGRYQPQHF TGCAGTGCTGGACAGGGAAGGTATCAGCCCCAGCATTTT few TRBD1 TRBJ1-5 TRBV20-1
CASSSRVAGELFF TGTGCCAGCAGCTCCAGGGTGGCGGGGGAGCTGTTTTTT few NA TRBJ2-2 TRBV7-3
CASSALGASEAFF TGTGCCAGCAGTGCCCTGGGGGCTTCGGAAGCTTTCTTT many NA TRBJ1-1 TRBV6-1
CASSQTPNQPQHF TGCGCCAGCAGCCAGACCCCGAATCAGCCCCAGCATTTT few NA TRBJ1-5 TRBV4-1
CASSNRGGQGAHGQFF TGTGCCAGCAGCAACCGAGGGGGACAGGGGGCCCATGGGCAGTTCTTC NA TRBD1 TRBJ2-1 TRBV11-3
CAWSRDGTETQYF TGTGCCTGGAGTCGTGACGGGACAGAGACCCAGTACTTC NA NA TRBJ2-5 TRBV30
CSVVGQFTDTQYF TGCAGCGTTGTGGGACAGTTCACAGATACGCAGTATTTT NA TRBD1 TRBJ2-3 TRBV29-1
CATGTSGGSHNEQFF TGCGCCACCGGGACTAGCGGGGGGTCACACAATGAGCAGTTCTTC NA TRBD2 TRBJ2-1 TRBV4-3
CASSRTSGGNTGELFF TGTGCCAGCAGCCGTACTAGCGGGGGGAACACCGGGGAGCTGTTTTTT few TRBD2 TRBJ2-2 TRBV7-2
CASGTRNTEAFF TGTGCCAGCGGTACTCGGAACACTGAAGCTTTCTTT NA NA TRBJ1-1 TRBV7-9
CASSRRLAGRNEQYF TGTGCCAGCAGCCGACGACTAGCGGGGCGCAACGAGCAGTACTTC few TRBD2 TRBJ2-7 TRBV7-9
CASSPGQERSYTF TGTGCCAGCAGCCCCGGACAGGAACGCAGCTACACCTTC NA TRBD1 TRBJ1-2 TRBV7-6
CATSRDGIKAFF TGTGCCACCAGCAGAGACGGGATCAAAGCTTTCTTT few NA TRBJ1-1 TRBV15
CASSPPVSREQYF TGTGCCAGCTCACCACCGGTGAGCCGGGAGCAGTACTTC NA NA TRBJ2-5 TRBV18
CASSPGTSGRETQYF TGCGCCAGCAGTCCCGGAACTAGTGGACGAGAGACCCAGTACTTC NA NA TRBJ2-5 TRBV10-1
CASSSLAEAFF TGTGCCAGCAGTTCTCTGGCTGAAGCTTTCTTT NA NA TRBJ1-1 TRBV12-3/TRBV12-4
CASSLRDRDANTEAFF TGTGCCAGCAGTTTAAGGGACAGGGATGCGAACACTGAAGCTTTCTTT few TRBD1 TRBJ1-1 TRBV28
CASSLAGQLQETQYF TGCGCCAGCAGCTTGGCCGGCCAACTCCAAGAGACCCAGTACTTC few NA TRBJ2-5 TRBV5-1
CASSSGVLRDEQYF TGTGCCAGCAGCTCAGGGGTATTAAGGGACGAGCAGTACTTC NA NA TRBJ2-7 TRBV11-3